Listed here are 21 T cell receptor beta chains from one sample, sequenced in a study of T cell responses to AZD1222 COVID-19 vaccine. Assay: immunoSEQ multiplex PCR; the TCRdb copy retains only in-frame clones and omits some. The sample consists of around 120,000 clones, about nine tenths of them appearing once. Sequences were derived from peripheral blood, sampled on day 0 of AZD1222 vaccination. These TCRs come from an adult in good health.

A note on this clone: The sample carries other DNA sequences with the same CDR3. In nucleotides, the CDR3 is TGTGCCAGCAGTTTCCGGGACTCACCCCTCCACTTT. Residues: CASSFRDSPLHF. The rearrangement joins TRBV27 to TRBJ1-6; tentative D call: TRBD1 (5 bases). Looked up from germline, CDR1 is MNHEY and CDR2 is SMNVEV (reference sequence). V lost 3 bases and J 10 bases, leaving 7 bases between the germline ends. The CDR3 loop spans 12 amino acids.

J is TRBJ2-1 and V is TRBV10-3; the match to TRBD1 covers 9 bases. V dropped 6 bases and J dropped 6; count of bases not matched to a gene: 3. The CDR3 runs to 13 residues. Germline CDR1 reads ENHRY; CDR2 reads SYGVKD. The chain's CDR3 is CAIRRQGGNEQFF. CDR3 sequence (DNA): TGTGCCATCAGGAGACAGGGGGGCAATGAGCAGTTCTTC.

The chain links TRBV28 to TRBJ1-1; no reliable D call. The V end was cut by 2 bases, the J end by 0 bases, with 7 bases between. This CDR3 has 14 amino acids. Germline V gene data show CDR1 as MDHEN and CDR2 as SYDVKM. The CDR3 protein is CASSLGIMNTEAFF. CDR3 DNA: TGTGCCAGCAGTTTAGGAATCATGAACACTGAAGCTTTCTTT.

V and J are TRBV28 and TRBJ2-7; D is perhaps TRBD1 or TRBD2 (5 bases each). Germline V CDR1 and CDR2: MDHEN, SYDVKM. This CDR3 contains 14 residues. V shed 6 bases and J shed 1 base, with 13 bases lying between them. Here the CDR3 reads CASRAPGRSYEQYF. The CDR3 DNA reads TGTGCCAGCAGGGCCCCGGGACGATCCTACGAGCAGTACTTC. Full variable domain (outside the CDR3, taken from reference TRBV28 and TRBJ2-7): DVKVTQSSRYLVKRTGEKVFLECVQDMDHENMFWYRQDPGLGLRLIYFSYDVKMKEKGDIPEGYSVSREKKERFSLILESASTNQTSMYLCASRAPGRSYEQYFGPGTRLTVT.

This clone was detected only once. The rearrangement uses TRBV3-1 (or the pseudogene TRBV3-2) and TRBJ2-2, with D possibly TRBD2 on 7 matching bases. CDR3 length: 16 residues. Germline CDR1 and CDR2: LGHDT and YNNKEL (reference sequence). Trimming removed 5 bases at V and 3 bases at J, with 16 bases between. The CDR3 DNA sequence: TGTGCCAGCAGCGCTTGGGGGGGCGCGGACACCGGGGAGCTGTTTTTT. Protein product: CASSAWGGADTGELFF.

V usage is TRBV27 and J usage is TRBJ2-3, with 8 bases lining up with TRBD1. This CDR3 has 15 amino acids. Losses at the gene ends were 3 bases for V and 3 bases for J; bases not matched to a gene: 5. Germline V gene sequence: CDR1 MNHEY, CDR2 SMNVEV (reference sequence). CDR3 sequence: CASSFRWTGTDTQYF. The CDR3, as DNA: TGTGCCAGCAGTTTTCGTTGGACAGGGACAGATACGCAGTATTTT.

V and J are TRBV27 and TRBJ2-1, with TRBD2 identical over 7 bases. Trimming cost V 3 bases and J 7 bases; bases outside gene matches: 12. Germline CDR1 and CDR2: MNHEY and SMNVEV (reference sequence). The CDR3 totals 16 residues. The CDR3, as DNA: TGTGCCAGCAGTTTGCTAGCGGCCCTGTCGGGGAATGAGCAGTTCTTC. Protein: CASSLLAALSGNEQFF.

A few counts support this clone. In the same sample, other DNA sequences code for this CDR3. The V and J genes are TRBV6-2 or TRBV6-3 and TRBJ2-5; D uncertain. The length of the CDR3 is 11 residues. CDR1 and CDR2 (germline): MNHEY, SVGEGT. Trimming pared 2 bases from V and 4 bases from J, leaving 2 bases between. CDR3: CASSYGETQYF. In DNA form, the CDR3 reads TGTGCCAGCAGTTACGGAGAGACCCAGTACTTC.

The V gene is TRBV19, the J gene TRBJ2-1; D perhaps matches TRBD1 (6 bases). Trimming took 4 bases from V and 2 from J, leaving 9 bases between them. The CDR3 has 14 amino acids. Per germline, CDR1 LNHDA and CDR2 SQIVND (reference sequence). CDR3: CASSNRAPYNEQFF. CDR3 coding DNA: TGTGCCAGTAGTAACAGGGCCCCCTACAATGAGCAGTTCTTC.

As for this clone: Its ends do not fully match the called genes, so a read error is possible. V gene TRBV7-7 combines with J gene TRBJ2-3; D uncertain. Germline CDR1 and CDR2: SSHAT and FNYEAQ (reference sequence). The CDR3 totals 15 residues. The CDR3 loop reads CASSLVPGGTDTQYF. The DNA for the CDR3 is TGTGCTAGCAGCTTGGTCCCCGGCGGCACAGATACGCAGTATTTT.

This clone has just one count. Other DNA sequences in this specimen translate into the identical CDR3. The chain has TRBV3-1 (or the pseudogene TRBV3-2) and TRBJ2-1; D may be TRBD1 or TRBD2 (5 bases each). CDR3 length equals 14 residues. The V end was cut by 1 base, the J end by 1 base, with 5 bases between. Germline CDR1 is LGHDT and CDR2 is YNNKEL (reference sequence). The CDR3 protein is CASSQGGSYNEQFF. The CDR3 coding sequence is TGTGCCAGCAGCCAAGGGGGGTCCTACAATGAGCAGTTCTTC.

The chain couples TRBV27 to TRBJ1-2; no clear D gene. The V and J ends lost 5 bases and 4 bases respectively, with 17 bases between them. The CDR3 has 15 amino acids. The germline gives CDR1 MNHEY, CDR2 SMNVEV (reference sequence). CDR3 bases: TGTGCCAGCAGTCCGGCGGGAAGCGTGGGCTATGGCTACACCTTC. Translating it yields CASSPAGSVGYGYTF.

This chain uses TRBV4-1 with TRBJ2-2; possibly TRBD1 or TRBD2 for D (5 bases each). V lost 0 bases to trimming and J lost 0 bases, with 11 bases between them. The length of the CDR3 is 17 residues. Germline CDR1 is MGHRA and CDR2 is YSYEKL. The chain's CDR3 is CASSQDRDRANTGELFF. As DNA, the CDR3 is TGCGCCAGCAGCCAAGACCGGGACCGCGCGAACACCGGGGAGCTGTTTTTT.

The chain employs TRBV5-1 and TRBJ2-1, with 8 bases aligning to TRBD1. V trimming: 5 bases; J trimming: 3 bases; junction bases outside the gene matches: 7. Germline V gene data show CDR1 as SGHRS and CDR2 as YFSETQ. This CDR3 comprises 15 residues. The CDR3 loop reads CASRGGTGSYNEQFF. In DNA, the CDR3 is TGCGCCAGCAGAGGAGGGACAGGTAGCTACAATGAGCAGTTCTTC. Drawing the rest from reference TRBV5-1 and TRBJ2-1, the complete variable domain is KAGVTQTPRYLIKTRGQQVTLSCSPISGHRSVSWYQQTPGQGLQFLFEYFSETQRNKGNFPGRFSGRQFSNSRSEMNVSTLELGDSALYLCASRGGTGSYNEQFFGPGTRLTVL.

CDR3 residues: CASSPQSNEKLFF. CDR3 nucleotides: TGTGCCAGCAGTCCCCAGTCAAATGAAAAACTGTTTTTT. The J gene is TRBJ1-4, the V gene TRBV6-6; D is unresolved. CDR1 and CDR2 (germline): MNHNY, SVGAGI (reference sequence). With 5 bases removed from V and 5 bases from J, the gap between germline ends came to 9 bases. The CDR3 is made up of 13 amino acids.

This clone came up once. CDR3 sequence reads: CASKPLGLAGAVTDTQYF. CDR3 DNA: TGTGCCAGCAAACCCCTCGGACTAGCGGGAGCTGTCACAGATACGCAGTATTTT. This sequence joins TRBV2 and TRBJ2-3; 13 nucleotides align to TRBD2. Germline V gives CDR1 SNHLY, CDR2 FYNNEI. V was pared by 7 bases and J by 2 bases, with 12 bases of the junction left unmatched. This CDR3 comprises 18 residues.

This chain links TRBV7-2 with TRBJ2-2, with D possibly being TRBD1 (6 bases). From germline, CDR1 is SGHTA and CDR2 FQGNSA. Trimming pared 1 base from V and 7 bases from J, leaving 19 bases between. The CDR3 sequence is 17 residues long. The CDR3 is CASSLEVLAGVSGELFF. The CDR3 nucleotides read TGTGCCAGCAGCTTAGAAGTTTTGGCAGGGGTTAGCGGGGAGCTGTTTTTT.

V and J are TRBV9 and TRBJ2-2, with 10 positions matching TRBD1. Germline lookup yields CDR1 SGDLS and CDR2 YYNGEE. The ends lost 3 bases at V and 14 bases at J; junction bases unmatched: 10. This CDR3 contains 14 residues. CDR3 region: CASSGGDRGSKLFF. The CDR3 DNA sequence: TGTGCCAGCAGCGGAGGGGACAGGGGCAGCAAACTGTTTTTT.

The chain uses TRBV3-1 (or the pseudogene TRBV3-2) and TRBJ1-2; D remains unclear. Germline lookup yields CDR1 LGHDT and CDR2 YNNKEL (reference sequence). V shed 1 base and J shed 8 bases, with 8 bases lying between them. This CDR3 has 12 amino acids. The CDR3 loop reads CASSQVTGGYTF. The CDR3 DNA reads TGTGCCAGCAGCCAAGTAACTGGGGGCTACACCTTC.

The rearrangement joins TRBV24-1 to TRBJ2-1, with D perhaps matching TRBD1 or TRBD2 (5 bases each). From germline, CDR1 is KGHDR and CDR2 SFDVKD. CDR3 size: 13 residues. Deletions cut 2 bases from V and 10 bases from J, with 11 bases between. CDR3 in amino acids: CATSDSGRREQFF. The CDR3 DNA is TGTGCCACCAGTGATTCGGGACGCAGGGAGCAGTTCTTC.

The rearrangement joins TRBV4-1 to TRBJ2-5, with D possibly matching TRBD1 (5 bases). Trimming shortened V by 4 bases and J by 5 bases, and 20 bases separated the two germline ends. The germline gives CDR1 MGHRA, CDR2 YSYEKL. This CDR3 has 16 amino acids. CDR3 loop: CASSPLGAVPWETQYF. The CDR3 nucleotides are TGCGCCAGCAGCCCCCTAGGGGCCGTCCCCTGGGAGACCCAGTACTTC.